This T cell receptor beta chain was identified in a study of early T cells in non-severe SARS-CoV-2 infection. Germline loops: CDR1 SQVTM, CDR2 ANQGSEA. The CDR3 covers 13 residues. Trimming pared 1 base from V and 7 bases from J, leaving 13 bases between. From the 5' RACE reads, TCRdb called clonotypes with MiXCR, one entry per CDR3 protein. Here the sample spans some 54,000 distinct CDR3 sequences, approximately 11% being singletons. What was sequenced was whole blood. The J gene is TRBJ2-5, the V gene TRBV29-1, with D possibly matching TRBD2 (6 bases). The source is an adult who was a healthcare worker with PCR-confirmed SARS-CoV-2 infection or an uninfected control (not recorded which). The CDR3 sequence is CSVEVALGGTQYF. CDR3 sequence (DNA): TGCAGCGTTGAAGTCGCGCTGGGAGGGACCCAGTACTTC.